Each of the 2 T cell receptor beta chains below was sequenced from the same sample in a study of identical twins. TCRdb itself ran the 5' RACE reads through MiXCR, one entry per CDR3 protein. The sample records about 250,000 distinct CDR3 sequences, approximately 8.3% being singletons. Separately, the same data were catalogued under a study of yellow fever vaccine responses in identical twins.

The sequencing input was CD8+ T cells sorted from blood. Every receptor here comes from a woman aged 18-29 years in good health.

V is TRBV30 and J is TRBJ2-1; D call uncertain. V lost 0 bases to trimming and J lost 7 bases, with 7 bases between them. The CDR3 has 12 residues. Looked up from germline, CDR1 is GTSNPN and CDR2 is SVGIG (reference sequence). Here the CDR3 reads CAWSVMGNEQFF. The CDR3 bases are TGTGCCTGGAGTGTAATGGGGAATGAGCAGTTCTTC.

This clonotype turned up a few times. V usage is TRBV29-1 and J usage is TRBJ1-2; no definite D call. The CDR3 is 12 residues long. Trimming shortened V by 0 bases and J by 7 bases, and 9 bases separated the two germline ends. Germline CDR1 is SQVTM and CDR2 is ANQGSEA. The CDR3 nucleotides are TGCAGCGTTGAAGACCACACAGTTGGCTACACCTTC. Translating it yields CSVEDHTVGYTF.